The clone carrying this TCR beta chain showed up just once. Its antigen is currently unknown. The junction departs from germline at one end; a sequencing error may be responsible. Produced via immunoSEQ multiplex PCR; TCRdb's table is partial and in-frame only. The profile covers around 100,000 clones, with about 87% appearing a single time and around 14% taken by the ten largest. These data originate in a study of T cells in localized non-small cell lung cancer. Study-level results: Density of T cells in blood, when higher, went with longer overall survival.

This CDR3 region has 14 residues. Per the germline V gene, CDR1 is MNHNS and CDR2 is SASEGT. The rearrangement joins TRBV6-1 to TRBJ1-2, with a possible D match to TRBD1 (6 bases). This material consisted of peripheral blood, taken before any cancer treatment. The origin of this receptor is a man between 40 and 70 years old with stage I squamous cell lung carcinoma. The CDR3 DNA sequence: TGTGCCAGCAGCGAAGCCTCGGACAGCCATGGCTACACCTTC. This codes for CASSEASDSHGYTF.